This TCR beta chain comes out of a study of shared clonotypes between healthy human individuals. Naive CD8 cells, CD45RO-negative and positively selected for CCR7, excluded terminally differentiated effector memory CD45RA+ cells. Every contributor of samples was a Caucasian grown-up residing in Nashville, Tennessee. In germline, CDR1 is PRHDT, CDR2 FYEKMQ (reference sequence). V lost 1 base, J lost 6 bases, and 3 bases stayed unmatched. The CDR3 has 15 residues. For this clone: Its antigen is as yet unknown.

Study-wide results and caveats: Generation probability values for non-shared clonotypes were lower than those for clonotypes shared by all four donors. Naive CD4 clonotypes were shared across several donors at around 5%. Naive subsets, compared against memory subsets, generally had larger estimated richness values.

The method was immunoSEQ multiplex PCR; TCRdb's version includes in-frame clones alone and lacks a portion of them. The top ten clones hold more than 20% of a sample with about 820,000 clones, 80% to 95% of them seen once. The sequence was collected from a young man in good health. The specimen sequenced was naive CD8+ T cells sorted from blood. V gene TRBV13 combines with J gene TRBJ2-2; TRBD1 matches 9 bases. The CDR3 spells CASSLDRGRPGELFF. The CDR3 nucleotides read TGTGCCAGCAGCTTAGACAGGGGGCGCCCCGGGGAGCTGTTTTTT.